This entry features one T cell receptor beta chain sequence. The sample comes from a study of blood T cell repertoires in COVID-19. The wider study: COVID-19 samples, acute and convalescent, were from the United States, Italy and Spain.

The assay was immunoSEQ multiplex PCR, and TCRdb's table has in-frame clones only and misses some. The sample carries about 230,000 clones, roughly nine tenths recorded once. With 5 bases clipped from V and 2 bases from J, the junction kept 7 bases outside the gene matches. Germline CDR1 reads SGHDT; CDR2 reads YYEEEE. This CDR3 contains 15 residues. The clonotype was recovered from a woman younger than 30 who had recovered from COVID-19. The chain employs TRBV5-6 and TRBJ2-1; 7 bases are a match to TRBD2. The sequenced sample was peripheral blood. CDR3 region: CASSLRENPYNEQFF. As DNA, the CDR3 is TGTGCCAGCAGTCTGCGGGAGAATCCCTACAATGAGCAGTTCTTC. Variable domain in full (rest from reference TRBV5-6 and TRBJ2-1): DAGVTQSPTHLIKTRGQQVTLRCSPKSGHDTVSWYQQALGQGPQFIFQYYEEEERQRGNFPDRFSGHQFPNYSSELNVNALLLGDSALYLCASSLRENPYNEQFFGPGTRLTVL.